These 9 T cell receptor beta chains originate from one sample sequenced in a study of cytomegalovirus exposure and HLA in healthy donors. The study ran its PCR with 60 Vbeta and 13 Jbeta primers. TCRdb keeps only in-frame clones here, not all; method: immunoSEQ multiplex PCR. The sample has 55,000 to 75,000 clones; the top ten hold almost 4%. Sequencing input: PBMCs. Source of these receptors: a male donor in good health and CMV-seronegative.

This rearrangement joins TRBV5-1 to TRBJ2-7, with 8 nucleotides matching TRBD1. This CDR3 spans 15 amino acids. Germline V gene lookup returns CDR1 SGHRS and CDR2 YFSETQ. V gave up 4 bases and J gave up 0 bases; unmatched junction bases: 6. CDR3 sequence: CASSPDRASSYEQYF. As DNA, the CDR3 is TGCGCCAGCAGCCCGGACAGGGCCAGCTCCTACGAGCAGTACTTC.

This chain joins TRBV7-6 and TRBJ2-5, with 10 bases fitting TRBD2. V lost 2 bases to trimming and J lost 2 bases; unmatched junction nucleotides: 2. Germline CDR1 reads SGHVS; CDR2 reads FNYEAQ. The CDR3 is 15 residues long. Here the CDR3 reads CASSLFSGGQETQYF. CDR3 bases: TGTGCCAGCAGCTTATTTAGCGGGGGGCAAGAGACCCAGTACTTC.

This chain connects TRBV29-1 to TRBJ2-3, with D uncertain. The ends were cut back, 5 bases at V and 0 bases at J, with 6 bases in the middle. The CDR3 runs 12 residues. Germline lookup yields CDR1 SQVTM and CDR2 ANQGSEA. In DNA form, the CDR3 reads TGCAGCGTTTCTCCCAGCACAGATACGCAGTATTTT. Protein: CSVSPSTDTQYF.

The rearrangement joins TRBV6-5 to TRBJ1-2, with unresolved D. The CDR3 totals 14 residues. The V end was cut by 0 bases, the J end by 6 bases, with 11 bases between. The germline gives CDR1 MNHEY, CDR2 SVGAGI. CDR3 DNA: TGTGCCAGCAGTTACTCAAGAGCGGCCAATGGCTACACCTTC. It codes for CASSYSRAANGYTF.

The chain combines TRBV5-5 with TRBJ2-7; D call uncertain. The CDR3 is made up of 13 amino acids. Germline V gene sequence: CDR1 SGHKS, CDR2 YYEKEE (reference sequence). Trimming stripped 2 bases from V and 0 bases from J, with 6 bases between. CDR3 region: CASSFSASYEQYF. As DNA, the CDR3 is TGTGCCAGCAGCTTCAGCGCCTCCTACGAGCAGTACTTC.

The J gene is TRBJ1-6, the V gene TRBV30; maybe TRBD1 (5 bases). Trimming cost V 2 bases and J 5 bases, with 10 bases left between them. Germline V gene lookup returns CDR1 GTSNPN and CDR2 SVGIG (reference sequence). There are 14 residues in the CDR3. CDR3 region: CAWSPGIHNSPLHF. CDR3 DNA: TGTGCCTGGAGTCCAGGGATACATAATTCACCCCTCCACTTT. The full variable domain, with the rest looked up from reference TRBV30 and TRBJ1-6, is SQTIHQWPATLVQPVGSPLSLECTVEGTSNPNLYWYRQAAGRGLQLLFYSVGIGQISSEVPQNLSASRPQDRQFILSSKKLLLSDSGFYLCAWSPGIHNSPLHFGNGTRLTVT.

Concerning this clone: Mismatch with germline at one junction end may stem from a read error. Other nucleotide sequences in the sample specify the same CDR3. V is TRBV18 and J is TRBJ1-1, with a tentative D call TRBD1 (5 bases). The CDR3 is made up of 15 amino acids. Germline V gene lookup returns CDR1 KGHSH and CDR2 LQKENI. CDR3 loop: CASSRRGVGSTEAFF. The DNA for the CDR3 is TGCGCCAGCTCCCGGAGGGGCGTAGGTAGCACTGAAGCTTTCTTT.

On this clone: One end of the junction fails to match germline, which may point to a read error. The gene calls are TRBV4-1 and TRBJ1-1; 9 bases agree with TRBD1. This CDR3 is built from 12 residues. Germline loops: CDR1 MGHRA, CDR2 YSYEKL. The CDR3 DNA reads as TGCGCCAGCAGACAGGGGGCCTCTGAAGATTTCTTT. As protein: CASRQGASEDFF.

The gene calls are TRBV19 and TRBJ2-3; 12 bases match TRBD2. The V segment lost 3 bases and the J segment 4 bases; nucleotides outside the gene matches: 2. From germline, CDR1 is LNHDA and CDR2 SQIVND (reference sequence). The CDR3 length is 15 residues. CDR3 bases: TGTGCCAGTAGTATTCTAGCGGGGGGGGCAGATACGCAGTATTTT. Encoded protein: CASSILAGGADTQYF. The full variable domain, with the rest looked up from reference TRBV19 and TRBJ2-3, is DGGITQSPKYLFRKEGQNVTLSCEQNLNHDAMYWYRQDPGQGLRLIYYSQIVNDFQKGDIAEGYSVSREKKESFPLTVTSAQKNPTAFYLCASSILAGGADTQYFGPGTRLTVL.